This T cell receptor (beta chain) was retrieved from a study of a mutant IDH1 vaccine in newly diagnosed glioma. At the level of the study: Patients began vaccination 4-6 weeks after radiotherapy alone, or with temozolomide cycles.

CDR3 length: 15 residues. CDR1 is SGHTA, CDR2 FQGNSA, per germline. Sample time point: week 23, last vaccination. Vaccination used 300 ug of mutant IDH1 20-mer peptide per dose, with topical imiquimod. As regards this clone: As yet, its antigen is unknown. Relative to the germline gene, one junction end is altered; a read error may explain this.

Sequencing used immunoSEQ multiplex PCR; TCRdb keeps in-frame clones, though not all of them. The sample shows roughly 45,000 clones, about four fifths of them seen only once. The sample in question was PBMCs, obtained from a glioma patient whose treatment included an IDH1 peptide vaccine. The TCR was taken from a woman in her late teens or twenties with glioma. Some clones in this sample may be carry-over from other donors' samples. The genes are TRBV7-2 and TRBJ2-3; 9 nucleotides align to TRBD2. The CDR3 bases are TGTGCCAGCAGCCTAGCGGGAAGGAGCACAGATACGCAGTATTTT. Protein product: CASSLAGRSTDTQYF.